Following are 8 T cell receptor beta chains from one sample sequenced in a study of blood T cell repertoires in COVID-19. TCRdb's table, derived via immunoSEQ multiplex PCR, lists solely in-frame clones and lacks some. This sample has approximately 300,000 clones, with just under 90% found just once. The sequencing sample was made of PBMCs or T cells enriched from blood (not recorded which). The receptors originated from a woman in her thirties who had recovered from COVID-19.

This sequence joins TRBV5-6 and TRBJ1-1; 7 nucleotides align to TRBD1. The V and J ends lost 3 bases and 7 bases, in that order; junction bases with no gene match: 12. The CDR3 loop spans 15 amino acids. The V gene's germline CDR1 is SGHDT and CDR2 YYEEEE. The CDR3 DNA sequence: TGTGCCAGCAGCTCTAGCCCCGACAGGGCCGGTGAAGCTTTCTTT. Translating gives CASSSSPDRAGEAFF.

A single count supports this clone. The chain has TRBV14 and TRBJ1-2; maybe TRBD1 (5 bases). The CDR3 covers 16 residues. V gave up 3 bases and J gave up 5 bases, with 19 bases separating them. The germline V gene encodes CDR1 SGHDN and CDR2 FVKESK. The CDR3 DNA reads TGTGCCAGCAGCCAGCGCGTAGGGGTTCGGTTGTATGGCTACACCTTC. This codes for CASSQRVGVRLYGYTF. Drawing the rest from reference TRBV14 and TRBJ1-2, the complete variable domain is EAGVTQFPSHSVIEKGQTVTLRCDPISGHDNLYWYRRVMGKEIKFLLHFVKESKQDESGMPNNRFLAERTGGTYSTLKVQPAELEDSGVYFCASSQRVGVRLYGYTFGSGTRLTVV.

For the CDR3, the DNA is TGTGCCAGCAGTCCCCCCGACAGGGACGATACGCAGTATTTT. Its translation is CASSPPDRDDTQYF. The rearrangement uses TRBV28 and TRBJ2-3, with 7 positions matching TRBD1. The CDR3 has 14 amino acids. The V gene's germline CDR1 is MDHEN and CDR2 SYDVKM. The ends lost 5 bases at V and 6 bases at J; junction bases unmatched: 8.

The chain employs TRBV7-9 and TRBJ1-2; unclear D gene. Germline V CDR1 and CDR2: SEHNR, FQNEAQ (reference sequence). The CDR3 runs to 16 residues. The V end lost 5 bases, the J end lost 4 bases, and 20 bases lay between the germline ends. CDR3: CASSRPGQPFLYGYTF. The DNA for the CDR3 is TGTGCCAGCAGCCGGCCGGGTCAGCCCTTCCTCTATGGCTACACCTTC. Filled out from reference TRBV7-9 and TRBJ1-2, the complete variable domain reads DTGVSQNPRHKITKRGQNVTFRCDPISEHNRLYWYRQTLGQGPEFLTYFQNEAQLEKSRLLSDRFSAERPKGSFSTLEIQRTEQGDSAMYLCASSRPGQPFLYGYTFGSGTRLTVV.

V usage is TRBV27 and J usage is TRBJ2-7, with D perhaps matching TRBD2 (7 bases). V was cut by 5 bases and J by 2 bases, with 16 bases left in between. The CDR3 contains 15 residues. The germline CDR1 and CDR2 sequences are MNHEY and SMNVEV (reference sequence). CDR3 in DNA: TGTGCCAGCAGTCTATACGCGGGGGCCCCCTACGAGCAGTACTTC. Translating gives CASSLYAGAPYEQYF.

The count of this clone is one. This rearrangement joins TRBV5-1 to TRBJ1-5; 8 positions match TRBD1. The junction had 3 bases not matched to a gene; V was cut back by 5 bases and J by 2 bases. The germline gives CDR1 SGHRS, CDR2 YFSETQ. The CDR3 length is 14 residues. CDR3 sequence reads: CASRPTGGNQPQHF. For the CDR3, the DNA is TGCGCCAGCAGGCCGACAGGGGGCAATCAGCCCCAGCATTTT.

J is TRBJ2-5 and V is TRBV3-1 (or the pseudogene TRBV3-2); 9 bases fit TRBD2. Germline V CDR1 and CDR2: LGHDT, YNNKEL (reference sequence). V dropped 1 base and J dropped 5; count of bases not matched to a gene: 8. The CDR3 spans 16 residues. CDR3 DNA: TGTGCCAGCAGCCAAGGACGGCGGGAGGGCCGCGAGACCCAGTACTTC. Translated: CASSQGRREGRETQYF.

This clone was detected only once. This chain connects TRBV7-9 to TRBJ2-5; the D gene is possibly TRBD2 (5 bases). Trimming removed 5 bases at V and 12 bases at J, with 16 bases between. Germline V gene lookup returns CDR1 SEHNR and CDR2 FQNEAQ (reference sequence). The CDR3 covers 12 residues. The CDR3 nucleotides read TGTGCCAGCAGCCCTTCGGACTTGGGAGAGTACTTC. Its translation is CASSPSDLGEYF.